Listed below are T cell receptor beta chains from one sample, sequenced in a study of blood T cell repertoires in COVID-19. Measured with immunoSEQ multiplex PCR; TCRdb has only the in-frame clones, and not every one. This sample has roughly 380,000 clones, with approximately 90% found just once. Sequencing was done on a sample of peripheral blood. The origin of the receptors is a woman in her forties with COVID-19, enrolled during active disease. Both conserved end residues are part of each CDR3. A D gene is named only where the DNA matches it firmly. Size values are once, few and many counts, or a class for expanded clones, and some rows have none.

d_call	v_call	clone_size	j_call	cdr3_aa	cdr3_nt
TRBD1	TRBV27	.	TRBJ1-4	CASSLGQGVSNEKLFF	TGTGCCAGCAGTCTCGGACAGGGGGTTAGTAATGAAAAACTGTTTTTT
.	TRBV4-3	.	TRBJ2-7	CASSLTRSGSYEQYF	TGCGCCAGCAGCCTGACGAGGTCGGGTTCCTACGAGCAGTACTTC
.	TRBV4-1	.	TRBJ1-2	CASSHLGQNYGYTF	TGCGCCAGCAGCCACCTCGGACAGAACTATGGCTACACCTTC
TRBD1	TRBV18	.	TRBJ2-5	CASSHGTGVETQYF	TGTGCCAGCTCACACGGGACAGGGGTAGAGACCCAGTACTTC
.	TRBV18	.	TRBJ1-2	CASSPGGARLYGYTF	TGTGCCAGCTCGCCGGGTGGGGCCCGGCTGTATGGCTACACCTTC
.	TRBV27	.	TRBJ2-2	CASSQWGVATGELFF	TGTGCCAGCAGTCAATGGGGAGTGGCCACCGGGGAGCTGTTTTTT
TRBD1	TRBV7-9	.	TRBJ1-6	CASSLGQNNSPLHF	TGTGCCAGCAGCTTGGGACAGAATAATTCACCCCTCCACTTT
TRBD1	TRBV3-1/TRBV3-2	.	TRBJ1-2	CASSLHDRDNYGYTF	TGTGCCAGCAGCCTTCACGACAGGGACAACTATGGCTACACCTTC
.	TRBV19	.	TRBJ1-1	CASSIARGVRGTEAFF	TGTGCCAGTAGTATAGCTAGAGGAGTCCGAGGAACTGAAGCTTTCTTT
.	TRBV18	.	TRBJ1-1	CASSPDVRVAEAFF	TGTGCCAGCTCACCAGATGTCAGGGTCGCTGAAGCTTTCTTT
.	TRBV30	.	TRBJ2-3	CAWSASGVDTQYF	TGTGCCTGGAGCGCCTCGGGGGTGGATACGCAGTATTTT
.	TRBV6-5	.	TRBJ1-2	CASSYYGYTF	TGTGCCAGCAGCTACTATGGCTACACCTTC
.	TRBV27	.	TRBJ1-2	CASSLWGEGYGYTF	TGTGCCAGCAGTTTATGGGGGGAAGGCTATGGCTACACCTTC
TRBD1	TRBV4-3	.	TRBJ2-1	CASSQVGTGSYNEQFF	TGCGCCAGCAGCCAAGTAGGGACAGGATCCTACAATGAGCAGTTCTTC
.	TRBV21-1	.	TRBJ1-2	CASTARWAGNYGYTF	TGTGCCAGCACCGCGAGATGGGCCGGCAACTATGGCTACACCTTC
.	TRBV7-8	.	TRBJ2-7	CASSYLGRGYEQYF	TGTGCCAGCAGCTACCTAGGCAGGGGCTACGAGCAGTACTTC
.	TRBV19	.	TRBJ2-1	CASSSGSSSYNEQFF	TGTGCCAGTAGTAGCGGCTCAAGCTCCTACAATGAGCAGTTCTTC
.	TRBV6-1	few	TRBJ1-5	CASSDGRGERNQPQHF	TGTGCCAGCAGTGATGGCAGGGGTGAGCGCAATCAGCCCCAGCATTTT
.	TRBV27	medium-sized	TRBJ1-5	CASGGDSNQPQHF	TGTGCCAGCGGGGGGGATAGCAATCAGCCCCAGCATTTT
TRBD2	TRBV7-8	.	TRBJ2-1	CASSLVLAGAWGNEQFF	TGTGCCAGCAGCTTGGTCTTAGCGGGGGCATGGGGGAATGAGCAGTTCTTC
.	TRBV5-4	.	TRBJ1-1	CASSVAGTENTEAFF	TGTGCCAGCAGCGTAGCCGGGACTGAGAACACTGAAGCTTTCTTT
.	TRBV27	.	TRBJ1-1	CASSFSVNTEAFF	TGTGCCAGCAGTTTTTCAGTGAACACTGAAGCTTTCTTT
.	TRBV4-3	.	TRBJ1-1	CASSQDLGSMNTEAFF	TGCGCCAGCAGCCAAGATCTGGGCAGCATGAACACTGAAGCTTTCTTT
.	TRBV28	.	TRBJ1-2	CASSWTALSSYGYTF	TGTGCCAGCAGTTGGACAGCACTCAGCTCCTATGGCTACACCTTC